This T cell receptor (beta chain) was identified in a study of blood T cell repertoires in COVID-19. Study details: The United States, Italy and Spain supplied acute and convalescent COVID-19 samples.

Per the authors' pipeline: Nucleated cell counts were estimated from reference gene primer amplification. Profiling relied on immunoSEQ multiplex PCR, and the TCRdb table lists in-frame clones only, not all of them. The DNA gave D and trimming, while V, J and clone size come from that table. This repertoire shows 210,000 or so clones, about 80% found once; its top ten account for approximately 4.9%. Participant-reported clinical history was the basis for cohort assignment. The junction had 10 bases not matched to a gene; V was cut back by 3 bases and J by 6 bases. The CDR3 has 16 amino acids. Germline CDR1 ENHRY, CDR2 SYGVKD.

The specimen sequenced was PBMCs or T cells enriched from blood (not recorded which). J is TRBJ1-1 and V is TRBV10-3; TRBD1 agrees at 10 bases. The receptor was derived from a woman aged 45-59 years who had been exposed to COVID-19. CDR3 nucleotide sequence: TGTGCCATCAGTGATAGGGGGACAGGGGTTCGGGCTGAAGCTTTCTTT. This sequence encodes CAISDRGTGVRAEAFF.